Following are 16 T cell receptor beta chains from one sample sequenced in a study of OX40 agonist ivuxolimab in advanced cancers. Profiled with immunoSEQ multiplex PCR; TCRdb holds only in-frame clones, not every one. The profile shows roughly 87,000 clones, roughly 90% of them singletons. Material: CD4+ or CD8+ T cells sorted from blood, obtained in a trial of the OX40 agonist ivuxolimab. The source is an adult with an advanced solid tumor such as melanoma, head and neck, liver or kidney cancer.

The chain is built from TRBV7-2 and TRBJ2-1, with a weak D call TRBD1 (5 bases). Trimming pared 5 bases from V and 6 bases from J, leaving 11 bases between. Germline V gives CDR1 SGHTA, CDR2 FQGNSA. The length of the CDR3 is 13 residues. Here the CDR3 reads CASSLLRVNEQFF. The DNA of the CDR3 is TGTGCCAGCAGCCTTCTCAGGGTCAATGAGCAGTTCTTC.

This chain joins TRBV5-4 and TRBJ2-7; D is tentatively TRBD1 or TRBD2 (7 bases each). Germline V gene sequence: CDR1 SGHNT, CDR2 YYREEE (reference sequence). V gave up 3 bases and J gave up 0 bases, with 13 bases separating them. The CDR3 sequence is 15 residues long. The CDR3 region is CASSSGGGSSYEQYF. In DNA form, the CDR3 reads TGTGCCAGCAGCTCAGGGGGGGGGAGCTCCTACGAGCAGTACTTC.

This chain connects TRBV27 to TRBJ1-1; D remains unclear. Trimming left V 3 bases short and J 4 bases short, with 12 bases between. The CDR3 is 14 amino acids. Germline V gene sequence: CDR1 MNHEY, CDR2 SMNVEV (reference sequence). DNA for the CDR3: TGTGCCAGCAGTTTCGCTGGATTGGGCACTGAAGCTTTCTTT. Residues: CASSFAGLGTEAFF.

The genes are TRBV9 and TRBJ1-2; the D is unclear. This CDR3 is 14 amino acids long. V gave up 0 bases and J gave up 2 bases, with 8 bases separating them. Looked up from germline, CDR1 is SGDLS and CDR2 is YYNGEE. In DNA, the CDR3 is TGTGCCAGCAGCGTAGACGCAGAGAACTATGGCTACACCTTC. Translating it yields CASSVDAENYGYTF.

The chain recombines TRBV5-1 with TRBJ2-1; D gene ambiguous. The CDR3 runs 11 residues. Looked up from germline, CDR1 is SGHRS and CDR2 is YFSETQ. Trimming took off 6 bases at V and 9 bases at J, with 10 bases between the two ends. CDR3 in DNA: TGCGCCAGCAACCGGTATAGTGAGCAGTTCTTC. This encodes CASNRYSEQFF.

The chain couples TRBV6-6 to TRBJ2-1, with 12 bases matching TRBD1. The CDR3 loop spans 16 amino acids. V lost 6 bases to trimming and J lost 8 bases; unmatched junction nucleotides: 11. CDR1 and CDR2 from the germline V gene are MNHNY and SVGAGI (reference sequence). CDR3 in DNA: TGTGCCAGCAGGCGGACGGGACAGGGGGCTTTGTATGAGCAGTTCTTC. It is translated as CASRRTGQGALYEQFF.

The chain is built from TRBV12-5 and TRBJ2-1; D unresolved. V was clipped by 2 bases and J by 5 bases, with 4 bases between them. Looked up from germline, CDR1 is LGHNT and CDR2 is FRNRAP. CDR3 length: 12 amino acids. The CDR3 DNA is TGTGCTAGTGGTTTGACCCACAATGAGCAGTTCTTC. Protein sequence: CASGLTHNEQFF.

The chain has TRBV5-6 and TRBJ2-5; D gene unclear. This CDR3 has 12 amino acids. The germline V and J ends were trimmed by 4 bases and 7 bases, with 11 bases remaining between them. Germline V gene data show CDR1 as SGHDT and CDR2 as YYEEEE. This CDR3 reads CASSDRPGTQYF. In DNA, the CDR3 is TGTGCCAGCAGCGATCGTCCGGGGACCCAGTACTTC.

In nucleotides, the CDR3 is TGTGCCAGCAGTTACAGAGGCACGCGGGATTCACCCCTCCACTTT. Its translation is CASSYRGTRDSPLHF. This chain joins TRBV6-6 and TRBJ1-6; D ambiguous. The V gene lost 2 bases and the J gene lost 8 bases, with 13 bases spanning the gap. The germline V gene encodes CDR1 MNHNY and CDR2 SVGAGI (reference sequence). The CDR3 has 15 residues.

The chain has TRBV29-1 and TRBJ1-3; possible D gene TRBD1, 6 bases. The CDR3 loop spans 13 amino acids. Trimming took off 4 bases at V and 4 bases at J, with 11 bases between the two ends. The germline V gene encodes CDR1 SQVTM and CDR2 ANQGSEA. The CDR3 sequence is CSVGVDRGNTIYF. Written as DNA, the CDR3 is TGCAGCGTTGGAGTGGACAGAGGAAACACCATATATTTT.

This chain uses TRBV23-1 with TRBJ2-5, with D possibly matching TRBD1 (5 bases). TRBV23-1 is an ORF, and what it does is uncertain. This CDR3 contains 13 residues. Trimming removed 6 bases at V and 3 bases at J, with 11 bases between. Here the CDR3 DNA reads TGCGCCAGCAGCCCGCAGGGCGAAGAGACCCAGTACTTC. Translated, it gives CASSPQGEETQYF.

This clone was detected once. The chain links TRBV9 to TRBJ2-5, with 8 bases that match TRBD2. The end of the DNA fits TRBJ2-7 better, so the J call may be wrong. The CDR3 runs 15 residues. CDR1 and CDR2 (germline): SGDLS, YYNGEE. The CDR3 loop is CASSQGSGGDYEQYF. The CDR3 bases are TGTGCCAGCAGCCAGGGCAGCGGGGGAGATTACGAGCAGTACTTC.

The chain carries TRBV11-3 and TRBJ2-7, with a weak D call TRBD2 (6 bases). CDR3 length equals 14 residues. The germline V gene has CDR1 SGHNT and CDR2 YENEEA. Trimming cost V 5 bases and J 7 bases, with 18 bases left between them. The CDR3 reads CASSPRDSFGEQYF. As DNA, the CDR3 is TGTGCCAGCAGCCCCCGGGACTCGTTCGGGGAGCAGTACTTC.

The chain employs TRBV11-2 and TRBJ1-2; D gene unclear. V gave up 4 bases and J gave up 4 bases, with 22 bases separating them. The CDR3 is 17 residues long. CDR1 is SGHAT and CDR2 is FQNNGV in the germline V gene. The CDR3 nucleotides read TGTGCCAGCAGCTCTCCCGGTGAAGCCCTTCTATTCTATGGCTACACCTTC. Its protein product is CASSSPGEALLFYGYTF.

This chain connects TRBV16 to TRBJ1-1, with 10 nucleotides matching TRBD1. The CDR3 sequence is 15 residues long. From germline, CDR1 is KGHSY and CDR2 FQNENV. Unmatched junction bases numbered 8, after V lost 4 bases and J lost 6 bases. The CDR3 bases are TGTGCCAGCAGCCCATTCCCGACAGGGGGCCCTGAAGCTTTCTTT. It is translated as CASSPFPTGGPEAFF.

DNA for the CDR3: TGTGCCAGCAGCTTAGGTCGGGGGCCGCCCTACGAGCAGTACTTC. It specifies CASSLGRGPPYEQYF. The V and J genes are TRBV13 and TRBJ2-7; D possibly matches TRBD1 or TRBD2 (6 bases each). Germline lookup yields CDR1 PRHDT and CDR2 FYEKMQ (reference sequence). V shed 0 bases and J shed 2 bases, with 11 bases lying between them. This CDR3 region has 15 residues.